This entry features one T cell receptor (beta chain) sequence. Antigen unknown. The germline gives CDR1 MNHNY, CDR2 SVGAGI (reference sequence). The CDR3 loop spans 14 amino acids. V was trimmed by 0 bases and J by 2 bases, leaving 6 bases between them. The method was immunoSEQ multiplex PCR; TCRdb's version includes in-frame clones alone and lacks a portion of them. The data show under 550,000 clones, roughly 88% seen once. The sample is drawn from a study of Ad26.COV2.S vaccination and SARS-CoV-2 variants. Study results and caveats: Substantial breadth was reported for post-vaccination spike-specific CD8+ and CD4+ T cells.

Indicated treatment: around 19 received Ad26.COV2.S at low or high dose, single or two shots; about 5 received placebo; per-sample allocation not given. Vaccine and placebo recipients were sampled on day 63 after the first injection. This adult donor, from Boston, was 18-55 years old. The specimen comprised peripheral blood, sampled in a trial of Ad26.COV2.S vaccine versus placebo. V and J are TRBV6-6 and TRBJ2-3, with D hard to call. This clonotype originated in a person between 18 and 59 years old who received the Ad26.COV2.S COVID-19 vaccine or a placebo. The CDR3 region is CASSYSTPTDTQYF. As DNA, the CDR3 is TGTGCCAGCAGTTACTCTACCCCCACAGATACGCAGTATTTT.